The present T cell receptor beta chain was sequenced within a study of blood T cell repertoires in COVID-19 (TCRdb year 2020). Regarding the complete study: The collaborator samples originated in the United States, Italy and Spain and spanned the acute and convalescent phases of COVID-19. Where HLA class I and class II types were available, the types were taken from metadata supplied by the sample provider, not from assay-based typing. A freely available public database, intended as a resource for researchers studying the immune response to SARS-CoV-2, is where the repertoires were released. The prospective study material was composed of cDNA or gDNA derived from T cells, B-cell-depleted T cells, or PBMCs. Sample metadata almost always included a de-identified subject ID, COVID-19 status, age in years and sex. Deeply sampled blood TCRbeta repertoires from subjects exposed to, actively infected with, or recovered from COVID-19 were included in the dataset. The samples were drawn from two sources: the first 160 participants of the ongoing ImmuneRACE study, and fewer than 1,500 subjects contributed by 6 global collaborators. The research as a whole found: The quantity of clinical and demographic metadata differed by source and by participant and was supplied without curation.

Participants in the prospective study were enrolled through a virtual design, were aged 18 to 89 years, and lived in some 24 United States geographic areas. To assign participants to cohorts, the prospective study relied on clinical history that participants themselves reported in a screening survey and a study questionnaire. For ImmuneRACE Cohort 3, a participant was defined as recovered based on two consecutive negative NP/OP PCR tests, clearance by a healthcare professional, or resolution of symptoms. In the prospective study, mobile phlebotomists collected whole blood, serum and a nasopharyngeal or oropharyngeal swab from each participant. Participants in the prospective study had the option to provide additional blood draws and questionnaires over a roughly two-month period. Before DNA extraction, blood samples from the prospective study were shipped at room temperature or frozen. About this clone itself: Its cognate antigen has yet to be identified. Per-base qualities were not stored, and no clone one base away is much larger.

The CDR3 holds 15 amino acids from the cysteine to the phenylalanine. The sequence is cut down to CDR3 DNA, 45 bases in frame from base 1. Reading the germline V gene (reference sequence) gives CDR1 SGHKS and CDR2 YYEKEE. Trimming removed 6 bases from V and 4 bases from J, leaving 18 bases between the germline ends. TCRbeta CDR3 regions were amplified from genomic DNA by means of the immunoSEQ Assay, a bias-controlled multiplex PCR. The authors' pipeline ran thus. The number of nucleated cells in each sample was estimated from the amplification of reference gene primers within the assay. Sequence reads were collapsed and filtered to measure the absolute abundance of every unique TCRbeta CDR3 rearrangement. For each sample, productive Simpson clonality was calculated as the square root of Simpson's diversity index over productive rearrangements. This is the immuneACCESS table as TCRdb keeps it, with only in-frame sequences that have V and J called. A part of the clones is gone; compared with another copy, unresolved V genes explain less than half, and the rest is unexplained. The DNA gave D and trimming, while V, J and clone size come from that table. For this sample the table gives 200,000 to 250,000 clones, of which roughly 85% were detected only once. The biggest ten clones account for 10% to 11% of the sample.

The source of this sequence is a man aged 30-40 years who had recovered from COVID-19. Sequencing input: PBMCs or T cells enriched from blood (not recorded which). The chain couples TRBV5-5 to TRBJ2-3; possibly the D gene is TRBD2, per 7 matching bases. The CDR3 reads CASTNLLGGPDTQYF. The DNA is TGTGCCAGCACCAACTTGTTGGGGGGGCCAGATACGCAGTATTTT.